These 9 T cell receptor beta chains were sequenced from one sample in a study of T cells in Graves' hyperthyroidism and ophthalmopathy. There were TCR beta CDR3 regions amplified from RNA transcripts. With the HTBI primer set, the TCR CDR3 went through a first round of RT-PCR. Each CDR3 protein gets one entry after TCRdb re-called the multiplex PCR reads with MiXCR. This table holds about 350,000 distinct CDR3 sequences, roughly 13% found once. Material: blood. The receptors were sampled from a woman aged 25 to 39 with Graves' hyperthyroidism.

This clonotype came up many times. The chain employs TRBV30 and TRBJ1-1; possibly TRBD1 for D (5 bases). From germline, CDR1 is GTSNPN and CDR2 SVGIG (reference sequence). The CDR3 contains 11 residues. The V end lost 1 base, the J end lost 11 bases, and 11 bases lay between the germline ends. The DNA of the CDR3 is TGTGCCTGGAGTGAGGCAGGGCGGGCTTTCTTT. Its protein is CAWSEAGRAFF.

The rearrangement joins TRBV28 to TRBJ2-1, with D maybe TRBD2 (7 bases). V shed 3 bases and J shed 0 bases, with 12 bases lying between them. The CDR3 has 16 amino acids. Germline CDR1 is MDHEN and CDR2 is SYDVKM. CDR3 region: CASSLRGTSSYNEQFF. In DNA, the CDR3 is TGTGCCAGCAGTTTGCGGGGGACAAGCTCCTACAATGAGCAGTTCTTC.

This clonotype was observed many times. The genes are TRBV11-1 and TRBJ2-1; 7 bases map to TRBD1. The V segment lost 5 bases and the J segment 8 bases; nucleotides outside the gene matches: 21. CDR1 and CDR2 (germline): SGHAT, FQDESV (reference sequence). CDR3 length: 18 amino acids. Written as DNA, the CDR3 is TGTGCCAGCAGCCCCGAACTAGGTGCAGGGGGAGATTTCGATGAGCAGTTCTTC. It yields the protein CASSPELGAGGDFDEQFF.

This clonotype turned up a few times. J is TRBJ1-6 and V is TRBV28; 7 nucleotides align to TRBD1. The V and J ends lost 6 bases and 8 bases, in that order; junction bases with no gene match: 10. The CDR3 extends over 15 amino acids. Looked up from germline, CDR1 is MDHEN and CDR2 is SYDVKM. The CDR3 sequence is CASSSSTGDHSPLHF. For the CDR3, the DNA is TGTGCCAGCAGCTCGAGCACAGGGGACCATTCACCCCTCCACTTT.

This clonotype was found a few times. The V gene is TRBV29-1, the J gene TRBJ2-2, with D possibly being TRBD1 or TRBD2 (5 bases each). V was shortened by 6 bases and J by 4 bases, with 15 bases between the two germline ends. Germline CDR1 reads SQVTM; CDR2 reads ANQGSEA. The CDR3 runs 14 residues. The CDR3 DNA reads TGCAGCGTCACATCCGGGACGCTCACCGGGGAGCTGTTTTTT. This encodes CSVTSGTLTGELFF.

The V and J genes are TRBV4-1 and TRBJ1-2; D is possibly TRBD1 (5 bases). This CDR3 comprises 13 residues. Trimming left V 4 bases short and J 8 bases short, with 14 bases between. Germline CDR1 is MGHRA and CDR2 is YSYEKL. The CDR3 bases are TGCGCCAGCAGCCCCCAGGGACGGCCCGGCTACACCTTC. Protein product: CASSPQGRPGYTF.

This chain connects TRBV4-1 to TRBJ2-7; D tentatively reads TRBD1 or TRBD2 (5 bases each). There are 15 residues in the CDR3. Trimming shortened V by 1 base and J by 2 bases, and 12 bases separated the two germline ends. Looked up from germline, CDR1 is MGHRA and CDR2 is YSYEKL. The CDR3 loop is CASSQGGPMTYEQYF. For the CDR3, the DNA is TGCGCCAGCAGCCAAGGGGGACCGATGACCTACGAGCAGTACTTC.

The chain carries TRBV3-1 and TRBJ2-2; the D gene is possibly TRBD1 (5 bases). In germline, CDR1 is LGHDT, CDR2 YNNKEL (reference sequence). CDR3 length: 16 amino acids. Trimming removed 0 bases from V and 7 bases from J, with 15 bases in between. The CDR3 here is CASSQDRQGYFGELFF. The CDR3 DNA reads TGTGCCAGCAGCCAAGACAGGCAGGGTTATTTCGGGGAGCTGTTTTTT.

V is TRBV5-1 and J is TRBJ2-3; D not certain. The length of the CDR3 is 15 residues. Germline CDR1 reads SGHRS; CDR2 reads YFSETQ. Between the trimmed V and J ends, which lost 3 bases and 2 bases, there was a span of 13 bases. The DNA of the CDR3 is TGCGCCAGCAGCTACGCCCAGCCTGACACAGATACGCAGTATTTT. This encodes CASSYAQPDTDTQYF.